These T cell receptor beta chains were read from a single sample in a study of OX40 agonist ivuxolimab in advanced cancers. The assay was immunoSEQ multiplex PCR, and TCRdb's table has in-frame clones only and misses some. Altogether tens of thousands of clones are present, approximately 75% being singletons, with the ten largest covering roughly 0.66%. The sample was CD4+ or CD8+ T cells sorted from blood, taken in a trial of the OX40 agonist ivuxolimab. These receptors came from an adult with an advanced solid tumor such as melanoma, head and neck, liver or kidney cancer. Each CDR3 is given without its conserved first and last residue.

TRBV28	TRBJ2-3	ASSLQLAGVADTQY
TRBV7-3	TRBJ1-1	ASSSQGPGTEAF
TRBV7-9	TRBJ1-6	ASSLSNSPLH
TRBV19	TRBJ2-3	ASKTGGADTQY
TRBV11-3	TRBJ2-3	ASSLVLAGAISTDTQY
TRBV2	TRBJ2-2	ASSRDRGTGELF
TRBV14	TRBJ1-3	ASSQPVISGNTIY
TRBV5-1	TRBJ1-4	ASSLGGAQGPPATNEKLF
TRBV12-5	TRBJ1-4	ASALGEKLF
TRBV28	TRBJ1-6	ASSITNSPLH
TRBV18	TRBJ1-3	ASSSFTASSGNTIY
TRBV5-1	TRBJ2-2	ASSNGLAGMWGELF
TRBV6-6	TRBJ2-7	ASSYRGLGEQY
TRBV6-5	TRBJ1-1	ATQREMNTEAF
TRBV10-1	TRBJ2-6	ASLTKAGANVLT
TRBV19	TRBJ2-2	ASSRSGTAYTGELF
TRBV6-1	TRBJ2-7	ASSDGGSYEQY
TRBV18	TRBJ2-1	ASSPTVGSGGINEQF
TRBV6-1	TRBJ1-2	ASSEEGGYGYT
TRBV6-1	TRBJ1-2	ASSWREPNYGYT
TRBV4-2	TRBJ2-3	ASSQDGGTGDTQY
TRBV14	TRBJ2-3	ASSQVETHTDTQY
TRBV2	TRBJ2-1	ASSFGLAGASSYNEQF
TRBV19	TRBJ2-7	ASSLGPVSSYEQY
TRBV2	TRBJ2-5	ASSEDSRSQETQY
TRBV6-5	TRBJ1-5	ASSSTVNQPQH
TRBV11-2	TRBJ2-3	ASSFRLAGGRGGQY
TRBV10-2	TRBJ2-2	ASSESKGATGELF
TRBV7-2	TRBJ2-3	ASSRDYRTDTQY
TRBV10-3	TRBJ1-1	AISRTENTEAF
TRBV16	TRBJ1-6	ASSRLDPGTSPLH